These 11 T cell receptor beta chains originate from one sample sequenced in a study of STAT5B mutations in CD4+ large granular lymphocyte leukemia. Profiled with immunoSEQ multiplex PCR; TCRdb holds only in-frame clones, not every one. Among fewer than 35,000 clones, about four fifths were seen once, and the ten largest hold 3% to 3.5%. Sequenced input: CD4+ T cells from blood buffy coats. The receptors stem from a human donor in good health.

This clone was seen a single time. The chain couples TRBV5-4 to TRBJ2-2; D remains unclear. The CDR3 is 14 residues long. V dropped 4 bases and J dropped 0 bases, with 7 bases sitting between them. CDR1 and CDR2 from the germline V gene are SGHNT and YYREEE (reference sequence). The DNA of the CDR3 is TGTGCCAGCAGCGGCCGGGCGAACACCGGGGAGCTGTTTTTT. It encodes CASSGRANTGELFF.

The gene calls are TRBV5-8 and TRBJ1-1; no reliable D call. The germline V and J ends were trimmed by 1 base and 0 bases, with 10 bases remaining between them. The CDR3 runs to 15 residues. Germline V gives CDR1 SGHTS, CDR2 YDEGEE. CDR3 DNA sequence: TGTGCCAGCAGCTTGACAGCGGTAATGAACACTGAAGCTTTCTTT. This sequence encodes CASSLTAVMNTEAFF.

V and J are TRBV19 and TRBJ2-1; tentative D call: TRBD2 (6 bases). The CDR3 runs to 14 residues. V dropped 6 bases and J dropped 4 bases, with 13 bases sitting between them. The germline V gene has CDR1 LNHDA and CDR2 SQIVND (reference sequence). CDR3 region: CASSRRSGYNEQFF. The CDR3 DNA reads TGTGCCAGTAGCCGCCGTAGCGGATACAATGAGCAGTTCTTC.

This clone appeared once. The chain combines TRBV5-8 with TRBJ2-3; D remains unclear. This CDR3 comprises 14 residues. The ends were cut back, 1 base at V and 3 bases at J, with 9 bases in the middle. Per germline, CDR1 SGHTS and CDR2 YDEGEE. The CDR3 reads CASSLRPRTDTQYF. The CDR3 nucleotides are TGTGCCAGCAGCTTGAGGCCCCGGACAGATACGCAGTATTTT.

This sequence joins TRBV18 and TRBJ1-3; D remains unclear. This CDR3 has 12 amino acids. V was clipped by 0 bases and J by 4 bases, with 1 base between them. The germline gives CDR1 KGHSH, CDR2 LQKENI. The CDR3 region has the DNA TGTGCCAGCTCACCACCAGGAAACACCATATATTTT. Residues: CASSPPGNTIYF.

This rearrangement joins TRBV28 to TRBJ2-7, with D tentatively TRBD1 (6 bases). CDR1 and CDR2 (germline): MDHEN, SYDVKM. The CDR3 is made up of 14 amino acids. The V and J ends lost 2 bases and 5 bases respectively, with 13 bases between them. The CDR3: CASSLPQGSHEQYF. The CDR3 DNA reads TGTGCCAGCAGTTTACCTCAGGGGAGCCACGAGCAGTACTTC.

This clone was counted between two and nine times. The chain uses TRBV18 and TRBJ1-3; TRBD1 is a possible D gene (6 bases). This CDR3 has 16 amino acids. Germline CDR1 and CDR2: KGHSH and LQKENI. V was trimmed by 4 bases and J by 0 bases, leaving 13 bases between them. The CDR3 is CASSRMGTRSGNTIYF. In DNA form, the CDR3 reads TGTGCCAGCTCACGCATGGGGACACGCTCTGGAAACACCATATATTTT.

The V gene is TRBV13, the J gene TRBJ2-7; no firm D call. Per the germline V gene, CDR1 is PRHDT and CDR2 is FYEKMQ (reference sequence). This CDR3 comprises 16 residues. The V end was cut by 2 bases, the J end by 1 base, with 15 bases between. The CDR3 DNA sequence: TGTGCCAGCAGCTTAAGTATTTGGGCCGGGTCCTACGAGCAGTACTTC. Encoded protein: CASSLSIWAGSYEQYF.

The chain employs TRBV4-3 and TRBJ2-5; D unresolved. This CDR3 has 15 amino acids. CDR1 is LGHNA and CDR2 is YSLEER in the germline V gene. V was shortened by 1 base and J by 9 bases, with 18 bases between the two germline ends. CDR3 protein: CASSQGLGLGYPQYF. The CDR3 region has the DNA TGCGCCAGCAGCCAAGGTCTTGGCCTAGGTTATCCCCAGTACTTC.

J is TRBJ2-3 and V is TRBV6-6, with a tentative D call TRBD2 (5 bases). Trimming left V 7 bases short and J 2 bases short, with 13 bases between. The CDR3 extends over 14 amino acids. Germline V gene data show CDR1 as MNHNY and CDR2 as SVGAGI (reference sequence). CDR3 protein: CASMGDYITDTQYF. Here the CDR3 DNA reads TGTGCCAGCATGGGAGACTACATCACAGATACGCAGTATTTT.

The CDR3 nucleotides read TGCGCCAGCAGCGCGGGACGGCCCCAGGAAAAACTGTTTTTT. This translates into CASSAGRPQEKLFF. The chain couples TRBV5-1 to TRBJ1-4; possibly TRBD1 for D (5 bases). This CDR3 comprises 14 residues. CDR1 and CDR2 from the germline V gene are SGHRS and YFSETQ. Trimming shortened V by 4 bases and J by 8 bases, and 15 bases separated the two germline ends.